The clone carrying this T cell receptor beta chain was observed at least ten times. No antigen is known for it. These data originate in a study of T cells in Graves' hyperthyroidism and ophthalmopathy. Whole-study results and caveats: A model of 13 V-J pairs discriminated ophthalmopathy from stable hyperthyroidism.

Diagnoses rested on clinical symptoms, serum thyroxine and TRAb, thyroid ultrasound and orbital computed tomography. The CDR3 consists of 14 residues. V shed 8 bases, J shed 3 bases, and the junction held 8 bases outside the gene matches. From germline, CDR1 is KGHSH and CDR2 LQKENI. Amplified TCR beta CDR3 regions derived from RNA transcripts. HTBI primers drove first-round RT-PCR of the TCR CDR3. TCRdb fed the multiplex PCR reads into MiXCR, producing one record per CDR3 protein. The sample lists roughly 700,000 distinct CDR3 sequences, 12% to 15% occurring once. The material sequenced was blood. V gene TRBV18 combines with J gene TRBJ2-7; 9 bases line up with TRBD1. This TCR was recovered from a woman aged 18-29 years with Graves' hyperthyroidism. CDR3 nucleotides: TGTGCCAGCAGCCCAGACAGGGGGAGCTACGAGCAGTACTTC. It encodes CASSPDRGSYEQYF.